Each of the 14 T cell receptor beta chains below was sequenced from the same sample in a study of blood T cell repertoires in COVID-19. Libraries were prepared by immunoSEQ multiplex PCR; TCRdb keeps only in-frame clonotypes and omits some of them. Found here are hundreds of thousands of clones, approximately 87% of them singletons; the top ten hold approximately 2.8%. The source material was PBMCs or T cells enriched from blood (not recorded which). The receptor set was obtained from a woman between 45 and 65 years old in a cohort exposed to, infected with or recovered from COVID-19 (not recorded which).

Concerning this clone itself: At one of its ends the junction is not consistent with the germline gene, which may arise from a read error. The rearrangement uses TRBV2 and TRBJ2-6, with no clear D. The CDR3 sequence is 16 residues long. Germline V gives CDR1 SNHLY, CDR2 FYNNEI. As DNA, the CDR3 is TGTGCCAGCAGGGAAGCAATGAGCTCTGGGGCCAACGTCCTGACTTTC. It translates to CASREAMSSGANVLTF.

V and J are TRBV10-3 and TRBJ2-7; 9 bases align to TRBD1. The CDR3 is 15 residues long. Losses at the gene ends were 6 bases for V and 5 bases for J; bases not matched to a gene: 11. Germline V gene lookup returns CDR1 ENHRY and CDR2 SYGVKD. CDR3 in DNA: TGTGCCATCAGCGGTATGGGACAGGGTCGAAACGAGCAGTACTTC. Translating it yields CAISGMGQGRNEQYF.

V is TRBV5-4 and J is TRBJ1-3; D ambiguous. The CDR3 extends over 15 amino acids. Trimming shortened V by 4 bases and J by 3 bases, and 14 bases separated the two germline ends. Germline CDR1 reads SGHNT; CDR2 reads YYREEE (reference sequence). The DNA of the CDR3 is TGTGCCAGCAGCACAAGACGGGAGGGTGGAAACACCATATATTTT. This translates into CASSTRREGGNTIYF.

V gene TRBV12-3 or TRBV12-4 combines with J gene TRBJ1-2, with TRBD1 identical over 8 bases. V lost 8 bases, J lost 7 bases, and 9 bases stayed unmatched. The CDR3 sequence is 13 residues long. In nucleotides, the CDR3 is TGTGCCAGCGGCCCGGGACAGGTGGGTGGCTACACCTTC. Translated, it gives CASGPGQVGGYTF.

J is TRBJ2-1 and V is TRBV5-1; the match to TRBD2 covers 12 bases. This CDR3 region has 16 residues. Per the germline V gene, CDR1 is SGHRS and CDR2 is YFSETQ. V lost 4 bases, J lost 7 bases, and 9 bases stayed unmatched. CDR3 coding DNA: TGCGCCAGCAGCCCGCGGACTAGCGGGGCAGGGAATGAGCAGTTCTTC. It translates to CASSPRTSGAGNEQFF.

The chain combines TRBV19 with TRBJ2-4; a possible D gene is TRBD1 (6 bases). Germline CDR1 and CDR2: LNHDA and SQIVND (reference sequence). The CDR3 has 14 residues. Trimming left V 2 bases short and J 6 bases short, with 11 bases between. CDR3 sequence reads: CASSISGDTNIQYF. The CDR3 DNA reads as TGTGCCAGTAGTATATCAGGGGATACAAACATTCAGTACTTC.

The chain employs TRBV3-1 (or the pseudogene TRBV3-2) and TRBJ1-2; tentative D call: TRBD1 (5 bases). This CDR3 spans 14 amino acids. Germline V CDR1 and CDR2: LGHDT, YNNKEL (reference sequence). The V gene lost 2 bases and the J gene lost 5 bases, with 12 bases spanning the gap. The CDR3 loop is CASSQIQGSYGYTF. CDR3 sequence (DNA): TGTGCCAGCAGCCAAATCCAGGGATCATATGGCTACACCTTC.

The chain couples TRBV3-1 (or the pseudogene TRBV3-2) to TRBJ1-6, with D possibly TRBD1 on 5 matching bases. In germline, CDR1 is LGHDT, CDR2 YNNKEL (reference sequence). V was cut by 3 bases and J by 7 bases, with 13 bases left in between. The length of the CDR3 is 15 residues. CDR3 residues: CASSHLDTQNSPLHF. DNA for the CDR3: TGTGCCAGCAGCCACCTGGACACTCAGAATTCACCCCTCCACTTT.

The rearrangement uses TRBV6-5 and TRBJ1-1; D is undetermined. Germline CDR1 is MNHEY and CDR2 is SVGAGI. The CDR3 runs to 13 residues. The V and J ends lost 6 bases and 3 bases respectively, with 11 bases between them. DNA for the CDR3: TGTGCCAGCAGGTCCGTCGGGGACACTGAAGCTTTCTTT. As protein: CASRSVGDTEAFF.

This chain links TRBV30 with TRBJ2-3, with a possible D match to TRBD1 (5 bases). Trimming took off 0 bases at V and 4 bases at J, with 5 bases between the two ends. CDR3 length: 12 amino acids. Germline V CDR1 and CDR2: GTSNPN, SVGIG (reference sequence). The CDR3 DNA sequence: TGTGCCTGGAGTGTACAGGCAGATACGCAGTATTTT. This encodes CAWSVQADTQYF.

The chain employs TRBV9 and TRBJ2-3, with D tentatively TRBD2 (7 bases). The CDR3 runs to 16 residues. Trimming shortened V by 5 bases and J by 7 bases, and 23 bases separated the two germline ends. Germline CDR1 is SGDLS and CDR2 is YYNGEE. The CDR3 nucleotides are TGTGCCAGCAGTGGCCAATGGGGGGGGCCTGGAAATACGCAGTATTTT. Translated, it gives CASSGQWGGPGNTQYF.

This clone has just one count. The chain carries TRBV27 and TRBJ1-1; D may be TRBD1 (6 bases). V was trimmed by 5 bases and J by 2 bases, leaving 18 bases between them. This CDR3 region has 16 residues. Germline lookup yields CDR1 MNHEY and CDR2 SMNVEV (reference sequence). The CDR3 DNA reads as TGTGCCAGCAGTCCAGATCCCGTGGACAGAAACACTGAAGCTTTCTTT. It encodes CASSPDPVDRNTEAFF.

This chain connects TRBV5-1 to TRBJ1-2; D perhaps matches TRBD1 (6 bases). CDR1 and CDR2 from the germline V gene are SGHRS and YFSETQ. The ends were cut back, 5 bases at V and 0 bases at J, with 14 bases in the middle. CDR3 length: 15 residues. In DNA form, the CDR3 reads TGCGCCAGCAGTTTACAGGGCAATTCTAACTATGGCTACACCTTC. Amino acids: CASSLQGNSNYGYTF.

This clone was seen a single time. This chain connects TRBV3-1 (or the pseudogene TRBV3-2) to TRBJ2-1, with 9 bases fitting TRBD2. This CDR3 has 16 residues. The trim removed 0 bases at V and 9 bases at J, leaving 9 bases unmatched. In germline, CDR1 is LGHDT, CDR2 YNNKEL (reference sequence). CDR3 residues: CASSQEIAGGPVEQFF. In nucleotides, the CDR3 is TGTGCCAGCAGCCAAGAGATTGCGGGGGGGCCGGTTGAGCAGTTCTTC.